This entry features one T cell receptor (beta chain) sequence. As yet, its antigen is unknown. The donors were in the roughly 130-subject validation cohort; that cohort was separate from the roughly 730-subject first cohort. The data are from a study of cytomegalovirus exposure and HLA in healthy donors. The table came from immunoSEQ multiplex PCR; TCRdb's copy has only in-frame clones and leaves some out. The sample lists just under 75,000 clones; about 93% were seen once. Study-level points and caveats: Within the 120 or so validation repertoires, first-cohort TCR clusters tended to co-occur, according to a later analysis. Rarity characterized most TCR sequences, yet some public TCRs appeared in many donors.

The junction had 12 bases not matched to a gene; V was cut back by 10 bases and J by 4 bases. This CDR3 region has 16 residues. In germline, CDR1 is MDHEN, CDR2 SYDVKM. Sequences were obtained from PBMCs. The sequence was collected from a young woman in good health and CMV-seropositive. The chain employs TRBV28 and TRBJ2-2; TRBD1 aligns across 10 bases. The CDR3 here is CATQTDRGPPTGELFF. The DNA of the CDR3 is TGTGCCACCCAGACCGACAGGGGGCCCCCCACCGGGGAGCTGTTTTTT.